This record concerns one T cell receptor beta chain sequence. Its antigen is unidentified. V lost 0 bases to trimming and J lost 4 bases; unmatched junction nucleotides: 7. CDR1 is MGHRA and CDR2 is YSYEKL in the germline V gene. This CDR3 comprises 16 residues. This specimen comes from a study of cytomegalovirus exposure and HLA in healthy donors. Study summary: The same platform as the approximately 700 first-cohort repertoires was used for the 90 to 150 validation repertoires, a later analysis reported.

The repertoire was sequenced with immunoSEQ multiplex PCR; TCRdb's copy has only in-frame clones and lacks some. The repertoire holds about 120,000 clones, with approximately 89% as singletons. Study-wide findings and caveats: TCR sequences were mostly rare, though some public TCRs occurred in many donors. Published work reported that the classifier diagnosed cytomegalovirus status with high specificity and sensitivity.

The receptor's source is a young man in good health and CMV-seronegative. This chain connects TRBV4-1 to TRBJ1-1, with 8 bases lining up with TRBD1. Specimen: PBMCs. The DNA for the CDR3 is TGCGCCAGCAGCCAAGATTTTTCAGGGGGCCGCACTGAAGCTTTCTTT. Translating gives CASSQDFSGGRTEAFF.